This T cell receptor beta chain was sequenced during a study of control samples from healthy donors and cancer patients. J gave up 6 bases and V 2 bases, and 6 bases lay outside the gene matches. Germline CDR1 is MNHEY and CDR2 is SVGAGI. This CDR3 contains 16 residues. Some clones are missing from TCRdb's copy, which holds only in-frame ones; the method was immunoSEQ multiplex PCR. The sample shows 80,000 to 100,000 clones, over 60% of them seen only once. Sequenced sample: blood. The TCR comes from a woman under 40 in good health. The V gene is TRBV6-5, the J gene TRBJ1-6; 8 bases match TRBD1. The DNA of the CDR3 is TGTGCCAGCAGTTACACGGGGACAGGACTTAATTCACCCCTCCACTTT. This gives the protein CASSYTGTGLNSPLHF.